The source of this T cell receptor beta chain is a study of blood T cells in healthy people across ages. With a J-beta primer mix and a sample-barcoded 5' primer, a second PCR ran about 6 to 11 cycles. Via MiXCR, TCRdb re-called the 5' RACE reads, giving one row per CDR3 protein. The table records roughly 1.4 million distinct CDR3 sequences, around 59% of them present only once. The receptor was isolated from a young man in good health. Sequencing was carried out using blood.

The CDR3 nucleotides are TGTGCCAGCAGCGTAGAGTTGCGGGGGGGCACTGAAGCTTTCTTT. This sequence encodes CASSVELRGGTEAFF. The gene calls are TRBV9 and TRBJ1-1; a possible D gene is TRBD1 (5 bases). V gave up 0 bases and J gave up 4 bases, with 13 bases separating them. The CDR3 is 15 amino acids. Germline CDR1 and CDR2: SGDLS and YYNGEE. The variable domain in full, completed from reference TRBV9 and TRBJ1-1, reads DSGVTQTPKHLITATGQRVTLRCSPRSGDLSVYWYQQSLDQGLQFLIQYYNGEERAKGNILERFSAQQFPDLHSELNLSSLELGDSALYFCASSVELRGGTEAFFGQGTRLTVV.